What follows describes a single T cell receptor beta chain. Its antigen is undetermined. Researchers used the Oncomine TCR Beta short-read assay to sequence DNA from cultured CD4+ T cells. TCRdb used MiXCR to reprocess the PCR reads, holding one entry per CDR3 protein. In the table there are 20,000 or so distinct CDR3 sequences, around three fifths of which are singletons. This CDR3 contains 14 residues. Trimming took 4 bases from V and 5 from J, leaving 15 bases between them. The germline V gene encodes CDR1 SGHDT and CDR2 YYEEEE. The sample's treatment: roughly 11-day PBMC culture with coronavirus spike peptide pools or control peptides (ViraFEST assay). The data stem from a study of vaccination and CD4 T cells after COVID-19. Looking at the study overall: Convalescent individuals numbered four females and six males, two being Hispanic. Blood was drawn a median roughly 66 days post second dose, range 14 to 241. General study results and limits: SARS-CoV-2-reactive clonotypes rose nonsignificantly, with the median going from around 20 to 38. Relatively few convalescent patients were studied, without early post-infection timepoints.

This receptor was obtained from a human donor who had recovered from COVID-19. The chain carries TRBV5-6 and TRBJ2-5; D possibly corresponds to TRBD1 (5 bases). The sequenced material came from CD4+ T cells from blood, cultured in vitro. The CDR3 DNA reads TGTGCCAGCAGCAGTACTACAGGAACCGAGACCCAGTACTTC. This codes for CASSSTTGTETQYF.